This T cell receptor beta chain was sequenced during a study of regulatory dendritic cells for organ transplantation. About this clone itself: Its antigen is unknown.

Libraries were prepared by immunoSEQ multiplex PCR; TCRdb keeps only in-frame clonotypes and omits some of them. This sample has almost 30,000 clones, with roughly 85% found just once. General study results and limits: Naive CD4+ and CD8+ repertoires were highly diverse; memory CD8+ was most oligoclonal. Memory CD8+ clonal expansion seemed more limited with regulatory than mature dendritic cells.

Germline CDR1 reads PRHDT; CDR2 reads FYEKMQ (reference sequence). The CDR3 runs 15 residues. V lost 2 bases and J 5 bases, leaving 15 bases between the germline ends. The source is a human donor in good health. The specimen was memory CD4+ T cells from blood. Subset of the sample: CD45RO+ memory T cells. The chain combines TRBV13 with TRBJ2-5, with a tentative D call TRBD2 (6 bases). The CDR3 here is CASSLSGRGKETQYF. CDR3 in DNA: TGTGCCAGCAGCTTATCGGGTCGGGGGAAGGAGACCCAGTACTTC.